The 20 T cell receptor beta chains reported below all come from one sample, sequenced in a study of blood T cell repertoires in COVID-19. Profiled with immunoSEQ multiplex PCR; TCRdb holds only in-frame clones, not every one. Among more than 200,000 clones listed, more than 75% were seen once. Sequences were obtained from peripheral blood. Source of these receptors: a woman of 80 years or more with COVID-19, enrolled during active disease.

The genes are TRBV18 and TRBJ2-2; the match to TRBD2 covers 10 bases. CDR3 size: 14 residues. Germline values: CDR1 KGHSH, CDR2 LQKENI. With 6 bases clipped from V and 5 bases from J, the junction kept 3 bases outside the gene matches. This chain's CDR3 is CASSPSGSTGELFF. DNA of the CDR3: TGTGCCAGCTCCCCTAGCGGGAGTACCGGGGAGCTGTTTTTT.

This clone rates as medium-sized (0.01 to 0.1%). The chain employs TRBV6-2 or TRBV6-3 and TRBJ2-7, with D hard to call. Trimming took off 4 bases at V and 7 bases at J, with 11 bases between the two ends. CDR1 MNHEY and CDR2 SVGEGT come from the germline V gene. The CDR3 consists of 12 residues. The DNA of the CDR3 is TGTGCCAGCAGTTGGAGTGGCGGAGAGCAGTACTTC. Protein: CASSWSGGEQYF.

V is TRBV30 and J is TRBJ1-3, with D possibly being TRBD1 (6 bases). The CDR3 covers 16 residues. The V end lost 1 base, the J end lost 3 bases, and 16 bases lay between the germline ends. The germline V gene encodes CDR1 GTSNPN and CDR2 SVGIG (reference sequence). As DNA, the CDR3 is TGTGCCTGGAGTGCACTCAGCGGGGGCGTTGGAAACACCATATATTTT. As protein: CAWSALSGGVGNTIYF.

The rearrangement joins TRBV10-3 to TRBJ2-5; a weak D match, TRBD1 (6 bases). CDR3 size: 13 residues. The germline V gene encodes CDR1 ENHRY and CDR2 SYGVKD. Trimming pared 4 bases from V and 5 bases from J, leaving 11 bases between. DNA for the CDR3: TGTGCCATCAGTGTGAGGGGGTCGGAGACCCAGTACTTC. As protein: CAISVRGSETQYF.

This sequence joins TRBV14 and TRBJ1-1; D not resolved. CDR3 size: 15 residues. Per germline, CDR1 SGHDN and CDR2 FVKESK. The V and J ends lost 0 bases and 4 bases respectively, with 12 bases between them. CDR3 in amino acids: CASSQDPAGSTEAFF. The CDR3 nucleotides read TGTGCCAGCAGCCAAGACCCTGCGGGGAGCACTGAAGCTTTCTTT.

The rearrangement uses TRBV5-6 and TRBJ1-4, with 9 bases that match TRBD1. Unmatched junction bases numbered 14, after V lost 3 bases and J lost 8 bases. Germline CDR1 and CDR2: SGHDT and YYEEEE. The CDR3 is made up of 17 amino acids. CDR3 coding DNA: TGTGCCAGCAGCTACCAGAGGGGGACAGGGCAACGAGAAAAACTGTTTTTT. This encodes CASSYQRGTGQREKLFF.

The chain joins TRBV28 to TRBJ1-2; TRBD1 matches 7 bases. Losses at the gene ends were 5 bases for V and 4 bases for J; bases not matched to a gene: 13. Germline V gene data show CDR1 as MDHEN and CDR2 as SYDVKM. The CDR3 runs to 16 residues. The CDR3 nucleotides read TGTGCCAGCAGTGTCGGGTCACAGGGGAGAGGCTATGGCTACACCTTC. Translated, it gives CASSVGSQGRGYGYTF.

The CDR3 here is CAIRFELSEAGYTF. The CDR3 nucleotides are TGTGCCATCAGGTTTGAGTTATCGGAGGCCGGCTACACCTTC. V gene TRBV10-3 combines with J gene TRBJ1-2; D is unclear. The CDR3 extends over 14 amino acids. The germline V gene encodes CDR1 ENHRY and CDR2 SYGVKD. Deletions cut 6 bases from V and 8 bases from J, with 19 bases between.

Only one count was recorded for this clone. This chain joins TRBV7-9 and TRBJ1-3; perhaps TRBD1 as D (5 bases). CDR3 size: 15 residues. The ends were cut back, 1 base at V and 1 base at J, with 8 bases in the middle. Germline V CDR1 and CDR2: SEHNR, FQNEAQ (reference sequence). CDR3 sequence reads: CASSLVRGSGNTIYF. CDR3 DNA: TGTGCCAGCAGCTTAGTAAGGGGATCTGGAAACACCATATATTTT.

This chain links TRBV30 with TRBJ2-7, with D possibly TRBD2 on 6 matching bases. This CDR3 contains 15 residues. V shed 0 bases and J shed 3 bases, with 15 bases lying between them. Germline CDR1 is GTSNPN and CDR2 is SVGIG (reference sequence). The CDR3 sequence: CAWSVGDRDFYEQYF. The CDR3 DNA is TGTGCCTGGAGTGTCGGGGATAGGGACTTCTACGAGCAGTACTTC.

This clone has just one count. The rearrangement joins TRBV3-1 (or the pseudogene TRBV3-2) to TRBJ2-2, with no clear D. Germline-derived CDR1 and CDR2 are LGHDT and YNNKEL (reference sequence). Trimming stripped 3 bases from V and 7 bases from J, with 12 bases between. This CDR3 comprises 14 residues. CDR3 DNA: TGTGCCAGCAGCCAGAGCGAGGCTGGCGGGGAGCTGTTTTTT. Encoded protein: CASSQSEAGGELFF.

The chain combines TRBV6-5 with TRBJ1-1; perhaps TRBD1 as D (6 bases). The CDR3 is 13 amino acids. Trimming took off 7 bases at V and 5 bases at J, with 14 bases between the two ends. The germline V gene encodes CDR1 MNHEY and CDR2 SVGAGI. The CDR3 here is CASKENRETEAFF. In DNA form, the CDR3 reads TGTGCCAGCAAAGAGAACAGGGAAACTGAAGCTTTCTTT.

The V call is TRBV5-1, the J call TRBJ2-3; 8 positions agree with TRBD2. J lost 1 base, V lost 0 bases, and 7 bases had no gene match. The CDR3 is 17 residues long. The germline V gene has CDR1 SGHRS and CDR2 YFSETQ. CDR3 coding DNA: TGCGCCAGCAGCTTGGCCAAAGCGGGAGATGGCACAGATACGCAGTATTTT. Translated, it gives CASSLAKAGDGTDTQYF.

This chain links TRBV2 with TRBJ2-7; perhaps TRBD1 as D (5 bases). The CDR3 runs to 13 residues. Germline CDR1 and CDR2: SNHLY and FYNNEI. The V end was cut by 7 bases, the J end by 0 bases, with 10 bases between. DNA for the CDR3: TGTGCCAGCACACTACAGGTCTCCTACGAGCAGTACTTC. Protein product: CASTLQVSYEQYF.

The genes are TRBV5-1 and TRBJ2-1, with 14 bases that match TRBD2. The V gene's germline CDR1 is SGHRS and CDR2 YFSETQ. CDR3 size: 16 residues. Trimming removed 1 base from V and 6 bases from J; junction bases left unmatched: 3. Here the CDR3 reads CASSLPGLAGVNEQFF. CDR3 nucleotide sequence: TGCGCCAGCAGCTTGCCGGGACTAGCGGGAGTCAATGAGCAGTTCTTC.

The rearrangement joins TRBV9 to TRBJ1-3; D is unresolved. CDR3 length equals 15 residues. Trimming took 0 bases from V and 4 from J, leaving 11 bases between them. The germline gives CDR1 SGDLS, CDR2 YYNGEE. Here the CDR3 reads CASSVDVYEGNTIYF. CDR3 sequence (DNA): TGTGCCAGCAGCGTAGATGTATACGAGGGAAACACCATATATTTT.

This clone was detected once. The genes are TRBV5-6 and TRBJ1-2; D remains ambiguous. V lost 3 bases, J lost 12 bases, and 15 bases lay in between. CDR1 SGHDT and CDR2 YYEEEE come from the germline V gene. CDR3 length equals 12 residues. CDR3 sequence: CASSSGRGKHTF. CDR3 DNA sequence: TGTGCCAGCAGCTCGGGTCGGGGAAAGCACACCTTC. Full variable domain (outside the CDR3, taken from reference TRBV5-6 and TRBJ1-2): DAGVTQSPTHLIKTRGQQVTLRCSPKSGHDTVSWYQQALGQGPQFIFQYYEEEERQRGNFPDRFSGHQFPNYSSELNVNALLLGDSALYLCASSSGRGKHTFGSGTRLTVV.

J is TRBJ2-1 and V is TRBV7-2; 16 bases map to TRBD2. This CDR3 is 17 amino acids long. V shed 5 bases and J 7 bases; nucleotides not matched to a gene: 8. CDR1 is SGHTA and CDR2 is FQGNSA in the germline V gene. CDR3 in amino acids: CASSRIGTSGRANEQFF. The CDR3 nucleotides are TGTGCCAGCAGCCGGATAGGGACTAGCGGGAGGGCAAATGAGCAGTTCTTC.

The chain carries TRBV19 and TRBJ1-2; D is uncertain. There are 15 residues in the CDR3. Germline V lookup: CDR1 LNHDA, CDR2 SQIVND (reference sequence). The V and J ends lost 5 bases and 0 bases respectively, with 13 bases between them. The CDR3 DNA reads TGTGCCAGTAGTCTCCGACAACTAGCTAACTATGGCTACACCTTC. Translated, it gives CASSLRQLANYGYTF.

The genes are TRBV28 and TRBJ1-6, with 8 nucleotides matching TRBD1. This CDR3 is 14 amino acids long. CDR1 and CDR2 (germline): MDHEN, SYDVKM. V trimming: 3 bases; J trimming: 7 bases; junction bases outside the gene matches: 2. The chain's CDR3 is CASSFHRGNSPLHF. As DNA, the CDR3 is TGTGCCAGCAGTTTTCACAGGGGGAATTCACCCCTCCACTTT.